This TCR beta chain appears in the sequencing data of a study of CD8+CD57+ T cells in acquired aplastic anemia. The wider study: The study obtained an average of 3.2 ug of DNA from sorted CD4+ and CD8+ cells.

Looked up from germline, CDR1 is LGHNA and CDR2 is YSLEER. V lost 0 bases and J 2 bases, leaving 8 bases between the germline ends. The CDR3 runs to 16 residues. The table lists this clonotype with a few counts. The patients chosen for sequencing had shown expansion of CD8+CD57+ cells (detected by flow cytometry). The study sampled blood from patients who had received no therapy. Genomic DNA, serving as template, underwent TCR beta VDJ and CDR3 profiling. TCRdb used MiXCR to reprocess the reads, holding one entry per CDR3 protein. The table lists approximately 470,000 distinct CDR3 sequences, approximately 33% of them singletons.

V is TRBV4-3 and J is TRBJ2-6; D possibly corresponds to TRBD1 (6 bases). The sample was sorted CD4+, CD8+, or CD8+CD57+ T cells (not recorded which) from PBMCs. This TCR came from a human donor with aplastic anemia. The DNA of the CDR3 is TGCGCCAGCAGCCAAGATTGGGGGCCTGGGGCCAACGTCCTGACTTTC. Residues: CASSQDWGPGANVLTF.